This passage covers 11 T cell receptor beta chains from one sample sequenced in a study of blood T cell repertoires in COVID-19. Sequenced by immunoSEQ multiplex PCR; TCRdb stores in-frame clones only, minus some. The data hold under 350,000 clones, with just over 85% observed a single time. The sample was PBMCs or T cells enriched from blood (not recorded which). These receptors all stem from a man between 25 and 39 years old who had recovered from COVID-19.

About this clone itself: A read error may produce the germline difference seen at one junction end. The chain combines TRBV5-1 with TRBJ2-3; TRBD2 matches 8 bases. The CDR3 runs 8 residues. CDR1 is SGHRS and CDR2 is YFSETQ in the germline V gene. Here the CDR3 DNA reads TGCGCCAGCCCCCGGGGGGGGTGG. Protein sequence: CASPRGGW.

The CDR3 nucleotides read TGTGCCAGCAGCGGGACAGGGCCCGGGGTTTACGAGCAGTACTTC. This codes for CASSGTGPGVYEQYF. The chain is built from TRBV6-5 and TRBJ2-7; TRBD1 agrees at 9 bases. CDR3 size: 15 residues. Trimming took 6 bases from V and 4 from J; bases not matched to a gene: 10. CDR1 MNHEY and CDR2 SVGAGI come from the germline V gene.

This clone showed up just a few times. The chain joins TRBV28 to TRBJ2-5; 8 bases fit TRBD1. The CDR3 totals 15 residues. CDR1 is MDHEN, CDR2 SYDVKM, per germline. V lost 4 bases and J lost 5; bases outside the gene matches: 9. The CDR3 DNA is TGTGCCAGCAGTTCAGTTATAGCAGGGGGCGAGACCCAGTACTTC. It specifies CASSSVIAGGETQYF.

The chain has TRBV29-1 and TRBJ2-7, with 8 bases that match TRBD1. In germline, CDR1 is SQVTM, CDR2 ANQGSEA. The CDR3 has 14 residues. The V and J ends lost 1 base and 3 bases, in that order; junction bases with no gene match: 5. The CDR3 reads CSVEGAGTGYEQYF. For the CDR3, the DNA is TGCAGCGTTGAAGGGGCCGGGACAGGCTACGAGCAGTACTTC.

The chain uses TRBV7-2 and TRBJ1-1; D gene unclear. The germline CDR1 and CDR2 sequences are SGHTA and FQGNSA. The CDR3 length is 14 residues. V was pared by 1 base and J by 4 bases, with 10 bases between. DNA of the CDR3: TGTGCCAGCAGCTTAGTAGGAGGGCGCACTGAAGCTTTCTTT. Translated, it gives CASSLVGGRTEAFF.

The CDR3 loop reads CASSNRDTDTQYF. Written as DNA, the CDR3 is TGTGCCAGCAGTAACAGGGACACAGATACGCAGTATTTT. The chain uses TRBV27 and TRBJ2-3; tentatively, D is TRBD1 (6 bases). This CDR3 has 13 amino acids. From germline, CDR1 is MNHEY and CDR2 SMNVEV (reference sequence). Trimming stripped 5 bases from V and 2 bases from J, with 8 bases between.

The chain employs TRBV28 and TRBJ1-5; TRBD1 might be the D (6 bases). CDR3 size: 14 residues. Germline CDR1 and CDR2: MDHEN and SYDVKM. V was shortened by 6 bases and J by 4 bases, with 13 bases between the two germline ends. The CDR3 is CASSRGGMNQPQHF. The DNA for the CDR3 is TGTGCCAGCAGCCGAGGGGGTATGAATCAGCCCCAGCATTTT. The full variable domain, rest sourced from reference TRBV28 and TRBJ1-5, is DVKVTQSSRYLVKRTGEKVFLECVQDMDHENMFWYRQDPGLGLRLIYFSYDVKMKEKGDIPEGYSVSREKKERFSLILESASTNQTSMYLCASSRGGMNQPQHFGDGTRLSIL.

The genes are TRBV13 and TRBJ1-4; 8 bases agree with TRBD1. Germline V gives CDR1 PRHDT, CDR2 FYEKMQ (reference sequence). The CDR3 spans 15 residues. V trimming: 5 bases; J trimming: 8 bases; junction bases outside the gene matches: 10. This CDR3 is CASSPRTGRREKLFF. CDR3 in DNA: TGTGCCAGCAGCCCCCGGACAGGGAGGAGAGAAAAACTGTTTTTT. Drawing the rest from reference TRBV13 and TRBJ1-4, the complete variable domain is AAGVIQSPRHLIKEKRETATLKCYPIPRHDTVYWYQQGPGQDPQFLISFYEKMQSDKGSIPDRFSAQQFSDYHSELNMSSLELGDSALYFCASSPRTGRREKLFFGSGTQLSVL.

The rearrangement joins TRBV5-1 to TRBJ2-1, with D possibly being TRBD2 (6 bases). Germline V gene data show CDR1 as SGHRS and CDR2 as YFSETQ. The CDR3 is 15 amino acids. V was shortened by 0 bases and J by 8 bases, with 15 bases between the two germline ends. This CDR3 is CASSLAAGPRDEQFF. The CDR3 nucleotides are TGCGCCAGCAGCTTGGCCGCGGGGCCCAGGGATGAGCAGTTCTTC. The whole variable domain, filled in from reference TRBV5-1 and TRBJ2-1, reads KAGVTQTPRYLIKTRGQQVTLSCSPISGHRSVSWYQQTPGQGLQFLFEYFSETQRNKGNFPGRFSGRQFSNSRSEMNVSTLELGDSALYLCASSLAAGPRDEQFFGPGTRLTVL.

V is TRBV7-8 and J is TRBJ1-5; D is unresolved. V dropped 3 bases and J dropped 4 bases, with 4 bases sitting between them. The CDR3 covers 12 residues. Germline lookup yields CDR1 SGHVS and CDR2 FQNEAQ. CDR3 in DNA: TGTGCCAGCAGCTTGGAGAATCAGCCCCAGCATTTT. Translation gives CASSLENQPQHF.

The chain has TRBV5-1 and TRBJ1-4; possible D gene TRBD1, 6 bases. From germline, CDR1 is SGHRS and CDR2 YFSETQ. Trimming cost V 0 bases and J 8 bases, with 20 bases left between them. The CDR3 spans 17 residues. In DNA, the CDR3 is TGCGCCAGCAGCTTGGCTAAGGGGGGGCGCGTAGGGGAAAAACTGTTTTTT. It specifies CASSLAKGGRVGEKLFF.